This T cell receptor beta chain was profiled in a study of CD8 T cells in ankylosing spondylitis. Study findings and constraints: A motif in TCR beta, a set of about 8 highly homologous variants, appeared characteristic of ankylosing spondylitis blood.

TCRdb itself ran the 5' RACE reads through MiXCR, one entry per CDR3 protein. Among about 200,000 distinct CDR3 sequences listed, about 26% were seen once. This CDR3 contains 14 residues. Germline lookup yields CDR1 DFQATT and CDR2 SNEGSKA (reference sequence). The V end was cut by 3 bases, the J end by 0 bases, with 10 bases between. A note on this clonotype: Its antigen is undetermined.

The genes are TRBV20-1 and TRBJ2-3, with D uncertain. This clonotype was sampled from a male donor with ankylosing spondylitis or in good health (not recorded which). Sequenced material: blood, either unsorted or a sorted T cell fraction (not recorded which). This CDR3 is CSASLRASTDTQYF. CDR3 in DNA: TGCAGTGCTAGCCTCCGTGCTAGCACAGATACGCAGTATTTT.